A single sample is the source of the 32 T cell receptor beta chains below, sequenced in a study of shared clonotypes between healthy human individuals. Only in-frame clones appear in the TCRdb table, and some are missing; sequencing was by immunoSEQ multiplex PCR. Of about 1,800,000 clones in the sample, about 95% were seen once. Positive CCR7 selection of CD45RO-negative cells yielded the naive CD8 cells, and terminally differentiated effector memory CD45RA+ cells were excluded. The sequenced sample was naive CD8+ T cells sorted from blood. Source of these receptors: a man aged 18-30 years in good health.

V usage is TRBV27 and J usage is TRBJ2-3; D is possibly TRBD1 (6 bases). CDR3 size: 16 residues. The V gene's germline CDR1 is MNHEY and CDR2 SMNVEV (reference sequence). V was cut by 5 bases and J by 1 base, with 16 bases left in between. The CDR3 region is CASSPYVRGGTDTQYF. For the CDR3, the DNA is TGTGCCAGCAGTCCATATGTCAGGGGTGGCACAGATACGCAGTATTTT.

J is TRBJ1-1 and V is TRBV6-5; 9 bases align to TRBD1. The junction had 8 bases not matched to a gene; V was cut back by 2 bases and J by 7 bases. This CDR3 is built from 15 residues. In germline, CDR1 is MNHEY, CDR2 SVGAGI. The DNA for the CDR3 is TGTGCCAGCAGTTACAAGCCGGGACAGGGTATTGAAGCTTTCTTT. Residues: CASSYKPGQGIEAFF.

CDR3 residues: CASSLAGDGYEQYF. As DNA, the CDR3 is TGTGCCAGCAGTTTGGCGGGGGATGGCTACGAGCAGTACTTC. The genes are TRBV27 and TRBJ2-7; the match to TRBD2 covers 7 bases. Germline V CDR1 and CDR2: MNHEY, SMNVEV (reference sequence). There are 14 residues in the CDR3. J gave up 3 bases and V 3 bases, and 5 bases lay outside the gene matches.

This chain links TRBV27 with TRBJ2-2; D is uncertain. CDR1 is MNHEY and CDR2 is SMNVEV in the germline V gene (reference sequence). The V and J ends lost 4 bases and 2 bases respectively, with 11 bases between them. The CDR3 has 15 amino acids. CDR3 region: CASSWRALNTGELFF. CDR3 coding DNA: TGTGCCAGCAGTTGGAGAGCCCTCAACACCGGGGAGCTGTTTTTT.

V gene TRBV6-5 combines with J gene TRBJ2-1; D may be TRBD1 (6 bases). The V gene lost 6 bases and the J gene lost 8 bases, with 11 bases spanning the gap. This CDR3 region has 12 residues. Germline assignment: CDR1 MNHEY and CDR2 SVGAGI. CDR3 loop: CASRQGIDEQFF. In nucleotides, the CDR3 is TGTGCCAGCAGACAGGGTATCGATGAGCAGTTCTTC.

The chain joins TRBV30 to TRBJ1-5; D might be TRBD1 (5 bases). Germline assignment: CDR1 GTSNPN and CDR2 SVGIG (reference sequence). Trimming pared 0 bases from V and 1 base from J, leaving 13 bases between. The CDR3 loop spans 16 amino acids. The CDR3 sequence: CAWSVAGRGSNQPQHF. Written as DNA, the CDR3 is TGTGCCTGGAGTGTAGCGGGACGAGGCAGCAATCAGCCCCAGCATTTT.

Only one count was recorded for this clone. The chain couples TRBV2 to TRBJ2-7; D possibly corresponds to TRBD2 (6 bases). V lost 6 bases and J lost 4, with 13 bases in between. In germline, CDR1 is SNHLY, CDR2 FYNNEI. The CDR3 loop spans 13 amino acids. In DNA form, the CDR3 reads TGTGCCAGCAGCCCGGGACTTTGGTACGAGCAGTACTTC. It is translated as CASSPGLWYEQYF.

This rearrangement joins TRBV4-1 to TRBJ2-2; TRBD2 aligns across 7 bases. CDR3 size: 15 residues. V dropped 4 bases and J dropped 8; count of bases not matched to a gene: 10. Germline lookup yields CDR1 MGHRA and CDR2 YSYEKL. CDR3 coding DNA: TGCGCCAGCAGCCTCGGGACTACCCCAGGGGGGGAGCTGTTTTTT. Its protein is CASSLGTTPGGELFF.

This clone was detected only a few times. The CDR3 spells CASSRGEQFF. The CDR3 nucleotides read TGCGCCAGCAGCAGGGGTGAGCAGTTCTTC. The chain has TRBV5-1 and TRBJ2-1; maybe TRBD1 (5 bases). V lost 4 bases to trimming and J lost 9 bases, with 5 bases between them. The CDR3 has 10 residues. Germline-derived CDR1 and CDR2 are SGHRS and YFSETQ.

This clone was counted a single time. J is TRBJ1-1 and V is TRBV18; maybe TRBD1 (6 bases). CDR1 and CDR2 from the germline V gene are KGHSH and LQKENI. The CDR3 has 14 amino acids. V dropped 6 bases and J dropped 1 base, with 12 bases sitting between them. The DNA of the CDR3 is TGTGCCAGCTCGGGGGCAATCCCGAACACTGAAGCTTTCTTT. This sequence encodes CASSGAIPNTEAFF.

About this clone: Other DNA sequences in the same sample also yield this CDR3. The chain links TRBV5-1 to TRBJ1-1; TRBD1 is a possible D gene (5 bases). With 0 bases removed from V and 5 bases from J, the gap between germline ends came to 11 bases. CDR1 is SGHRS, CDR2 YFSETQ, per germline. The CDR3 runs 14 residues. CDR3 in amino acids: CASSLGQGSTEAFF. The CDR3 DNA is TGCGCCAGCAGCTTGGGGCAGGGTTCTACTGAAGCTTTCTTT.

The chain employs TRBV6-6 and TRBJ2-2; 7 nucleotides line up with TRBD2. The CDR3 runs to 16 residues. Germline-derived CDR1 and CDR2 are MNHNY and SVGAGI (reference sequence). V was clipped by 0 bases and J by 4 bases; unmatched bases: 5. CDR3 in amino acids: CASSYSPAGVTGELFF. CDR3 DNA sequence: TGTGCCAGCAGTTACTCTCCGGCGGGAGTCACCGGGGAGCTGTTTTTT.

On this clone: At one of its ends the junction is not consistent with the germline gene, which may arise from a read error. The genes are TRBV19 and TRBJ1-2; the D gene is possibly TRBD1 (5 bases). The V gene's germline CDR1 is LNHDA and CDR2 SQIVND (reference sequence). This CDR3 is 14 amino acids long. CDR3 loop: CASSITWGDNTLLF. CDR3 coding DNA: TGTGCCAGTAGTATAACTTGGGGCGACAATACTTTACTCTTC. The full variable domain, rest sourced from reference TRBV19 and TRBJ1-2, is DGGITQSPKYLFRKEGQNVTLSCEQNLNHDAMYWYRQDPGQGLRLIYYSQIVNDFQKGDIAEGYSVSREKKESFPLTVTSAQKNPTAFYLCASSITWGDNTLLFGSGTRLTVV.

The rearrangement joins TRBV5-4 to TRBJ2-7; no definite D call. Between the trimmed V and J ends, which lost 0 bases and 3 bases, there was a span of 7 bases. The CDR3 is 13 residues long. Germline V gene lookup returns CDR1 SGHNT and CDR2 YYREEE (reference sequence). The CDR3 loop is CASSLDKIYEQYF. CDR3 nucleotides: TGTGCCAGCAGCTTGGACAAGATCTACGAGCAGTACTTC.

For the CDR3, the DNA is TGCGCCAGCAGCCAAGATACGAATTGGCAGCCCCAGCATTTT. Translating gives CASSQDTNWQPQHF. This chain links TRBV4-1 with TRBJ1-5; D gene ambiguous. Per germline, CDR1 MGHRA and CDR2 YSYEKL. Trimming stripped 0 bases from V and 7 bases from J, with 10 bases between. CDR3 size: 14 residues.

The rearrangement joins TRBV7-6 to TRBJ2-7, with D maybe TRBD1 (6 bases). The germline V gene encodes CDR1 SGHVS and CDR2 FNYEAQ. Trimming took 4 bases from V and 5 from J, leaving 18 bases between them. The CDR3 is 15 residues long. CDR3 protein: CASSWVGGDINEQYF. The CDR3 DNA reads TGTGCCAGCAGCTGGGTTGGGGGCGACATTAACGAGCAGTACTTC.

The V call is TRBV2, the J call TRBJ2-7, with 7 bases lining up with TRBD1. The CDR3 consists of 16 residues. J was trimmed by 7 bases and V by 1 base; bases with no gene match: 13. Germline assignment: CDR1 SNHLY and CDR2 FYNNEI. CDR3 protein: CASSEGDRVPFVEQYF. CDR3 in DNA: TGTGCCAGCAGTGAAGGCGACAGGGTCCCTTTCGTGGAGCAGTACTTC.

The J gene is TRBJ1-4, the V gene TRBV7-9, with 8 bases matching TRBD1. Trimming removed 5 bases from V and 6 bases from J; junction bases left unmatched: 5. The CDR3 runs 14 residues. Germline V gene data show CDR1 as SEHNR and CDR2 as FQNEAQ (reference sequence). CDR3 nucleotides: TGTGCCAGCAGCCCGGACAGGGTGTATGAAAAACTGTTTTTT. It specifies CASSPDRVYEKLFF. Drawing the rest from reference TRBV7-9 and TRBJ1-4, the complete variable domain is DTGVSQNPRHKITKRGQNVTFRCDPISEHNRLYWYRQTLGQGPEFLTYFQNEAQLEKSRLLSDRFSAERPKGSFSTLEIQRTEQGDSAMYLCASSPDRVYEKLFFGSGTQLSVL.

This clone was observed once. This rearrangement joins TRBV23-1 to TRBJ2-6; D gene unclear. TRBV23-1 is annotated as an ORF whose role is uncertain. The CDR3 has 14 amino acids. Trimming removed 3 bases at V and 2 bases at J, with 5 bases between. The CDR3 reads CASSHDPGANVLTF. CDR3 DNA: TGCGCCAGCAGTCACGACCCTGGGGCCAACGTCCTGACTTTC.

Worth noting for this clone: This CDR3 is missing its conserved last phenylalanine or tryptophan, likely due to a read error. The chain uses TRBV30 and TRBJ1-5, with D possibly TRBD1 on 5 matching bases. V lost 0 bases to trimming and J lost 3 bases, with 12 bases between them. The CDR3 is 15 amino acids. The germline V gene encodes CDR1 GTSNPN and CDR2 SVGIG (reference sequence). The chain's CDR3 is CAWSVGPANNQPQHL. For the CDR3, the DNA is TGTGCCTGGAGTGTGGGACCGGCCAACAATCAGCCCCAGCATCTT.

This chain uses TRBV10-2 with TRBJ2-1; D not certain. V lost 4 bases to trimming and J lost 7 bases, with 11 bases between them. This CDR3 has 13 amino acids. Germline CDR1 reads WSHSY; CDR2 reads SAAADI. The CDR3 here is CASSAGFTNEQFF. The CDR3 DNA reads TGCGCCAGCAGTGCGGGCTTCACGAATGAGCAGTTCTTC.

The genes are TRBV7-2 and TRBJ2-7; 9 nucleotides line up with TRBD2. CDR1 and CDR2 (germline): SGHTA, FQGNSA. This CDR3 comprises 15 residues. V was pared by 5 bases and J by 4 bases, with 9 bases of the junction left unmatched. CDR3 residues: CASSPLGSGSYEQYF. The CDR3 DNA follows: TGTGCCAGCAGCCCCCTGGGTAGCGGGAGTTACGAGCAGTACTTC.

The J gene is TRBJ2-7, the V gene TRBV19; 12 bases align to TRBD2. Trimming at V came to 3 bases and at J to 0 bases, leaving 6 bases not matched to a gene. Germline lookup yields CDR1 LNHDA and CDR2 SQIVND (reference sequence). The CDR3 spans 17 residues. The CDR3 DNA follows: TGTGCCAGTAGTATGGGACTAGCGGGCGTTAGCTCCTACGAGCAGTACTTC. This gives the protein CASSMGLAGVSSYEQYF.

The chain uses TRBV6-6 and TRBJ1-5; the D gene is possibly TRBD1 (5 bases). Germline-derived CDR1 and CDR2 are MNHNY and SVGAGI (reference sequence). This CDR3 contains 16 residues. V was cut by 5 bases and J by 6 bases, with 20 bases left in between. This CDR3 reads CASSHITGAGGQPQHF. CDR3 sequence (DNA): TGTGCCAGCAGTCACATCACCGGGGCCGGCGGTCAGCCCCAGCATTTT.

The rearrangement links TRBV7-8 to TRBJ1-1; tentative D call: TRBD1 (5 bases). Trimming removed 4 bases from V and 1 base from J, with 10 bases in between. The CDR3 runs to 14 residues. The germline V gene has CDR1 SGHVS and CDR2 FQNEAQ. As DNA, the CDR3 is TGTGCCAGCAGCTCCGGGGGTTGGAACACTGAAGCTTTCTTT. Translated: CASSSGGWNTEAFF.

J is TRBJ1-3 and V is TRBV7-9; D not certain. The CDR3 sequence is 14 residues long. Deletions cut 1 base from V and 4 bases from J, with 8 bases between. Germline values: CDR1 SEHNR, CDR2 FQNEAQ (reference sequence). Here the CDR3 reads CASSLGYGGNTIYF. Here the CDR3 DNA reads TGTGCCAGCAGCTTAGGATATGGCGGAAACACCATATATTTT.

The V call is TRBV7-9, the J call TRBJ2-1; 11 bases agree with TRBD2. Germline V lookup: CDR1 SEHNR, CDR2 FQNEAQ (reference sequence). With 2 bases clipped from V and 8 bases from J, the junction kept 11 bases outside the gene matches. The CDR3 spans 17 residues. The CDR3: CASSLPLAGAGEDEQFF. Written as DNA, the CDR3 is TGTGCCAGCAGCTTACCACTAGCGGGAGCAGGTGAGGATGAGCAGTTCTTC.

V and J are TRBV14 and TRBJ2-1, with 7 bases lining up with TRBD2. V shed 4 bases and J 8 bases; nucleotides not matched to a gene: 11. The CDR3 spans 15 residues. Germline V gives CDR1 SGHDN, CDR2 FVKESK. The CDR3 loop reads CASSPGTTTRDEQFF. The CDR3 coding sequence is TGTGCCAGCAGCCCCGGGACTACGACTAGAGATGAGCAGTTCTTC.

On this clone itself: Other DNA sequences of this sample code for an identical CDR3. The gene calls are TRBV11-2 and TRBJ2-7; TRBD1 might be the D (6 bases). Looked up from germline, CDR1 is SGHAT and CDR2 is FQNNGV. V lost 1 base, J lost 2 bases, and 6 bases lay in between. This CDR3 spans 13 amino acids. CDR3 coding DNA: TGTGCCAGCAGCTTAGGGACAGCCTACGAGCAGTACTTC. This gives the protein CASSLGTAYEQYF.

J is TRBJ2-5 and V is TRBV7-9; tentatively, D is TRBD1 (5 bases). The V and J ends lost 5 bases and 2 bases respectively, with 18 bases between them. Germline values: CDR1 SEHNR, CDR2 FQNEAQ (reference sequence). This CDR3 is built from 16 residues. The CDR3 region is CASSPLETAYQETQYF. For the CDR3, the DNA is TGTGCCAGCAGCCCACTGGAGACAGCCTATCAAGAGACCCAGTACTTC.

V and J are TRBV20-1 and TRBJ1-1; D not resolved. CDR3 length: 11 amino acids. Trimming took off 3 bases at V and 6 bases at J, with 8 bases between the two ends. The germline gives CDR1 DFQATT, CDR2 SNEGSKA (reference sequence). CDR3 sequence: CSARGAAEAFF. The DNA for the CDR3 is TGCAGTGCTAGGGGTGCCGCTGAAGCTTTCTTT.

The chain employs TRBV13 and TRBJ1-2, with D unclear. This CDR3 has 13 residues. Per the germline V gene, CDR1 is PRHDT and CDR2 is FYEKMQ (reference sequence). The V end was cut by 0 bases, the J end by 4 bases, with 6 bases between. This CDR3 is CASSLGLVYGYTF. The DNA for the CDR3 is TGTGCCAGCAGCTTAGGCCTTGTCTATGGCTACACCTTC. The full variable domain, with the rest looked up from reference TRBV13 and TRBJ1-2, is AAGVIQSPRHLIKEKRETATLKCYPIPRHDTVYWYQQGPGQDPQFLISFYEKMQSDKGSIPDRFSAQQFSDYHSELNMSSLELGDSALYFCASSLGLVYGYTFGSGTRLTVV.